A single T cell receptor beta chain is shown here with its context. Its antigen remains unidentified. V dropped 5 bases and J dropped 2; count of bases not matched to a gene: 4. Germline V lookup: CDR1 SGHTA, CDR2 FQGTGA. The CDR3 has 14 residues. The data derive from a study of CD4 T cells in relation to SARS-CoV-2 and coronaviruses. Background on the study: ViraFEST: roughly ten-day antigen culture of PBMCs, then TCR beta CDR3 sequencing.

CD4+ T cells from unexposed donors were obtained before the COVID-19 pandemic (2011-2018). CD4+ T cells were isolated from the cells after 10 days of culture. As cell numbers allowed, unexposed-donor CD4+ T cells faced SARS-CoV-2 S/N and four cold-coronavirus spikes. Sequencing was performed with immunoSEQ multiplex PCR; in TCRdb, only in-frame clones are kept and a portion is missing. Here the sample spans around 16,000 clones, over 75% being singletons. Study results and limitations: Monoreactive clones expanded significantly more to SARS-CoV-2 than crossreactive clones did.

The chain recombines TRBV7-3 with TRBJ2-7; TRBD2 matches at 9 bases. The sequenced sample was CD4+ T cells from PBMCs, cultured in vitro. The TCR originated in a human donor in good health. In DNA, the CDR3 is TGTGCCAGCAGCAAGACTAGCGGTCCCTACGAGCAGTACTTC. Its protein is CASSKTSGPYEQYF.